The subject of this entry is one T cell receptor beta chain. What it binds is not known. Other DNA sequences from this sample encode an identical CDR3 as well. The sample originates from a study of shared clonotypes between healthy human individuals. Clones were read by immunoSEQ multiplex PCR, and TCRdb kept only the in-frame ones, dropping some. The data contain more than 1.2 million clones, about 98.5% of them singletons. Findings and caveats of the study: Rarefaction showed that sequencing of sorted subsets was incomplete (despite large depth).

Source material: naive CD4+ T cells sorted from blood. Subset meaning: CD45RA+ positively selected. The receptor's source is a man younger than 45 in good health.

CDR3 loop: CASSSTSGETQYF. The CDR3 nucleotides are TGTGCCAGCAGTTCCACTAGCGGGGAGACCCAGTACTTC. The chain couples TRBV27 to TRBJ2-5; 9 bases fit TRBD2. The CDR3 is 13 amino acids. With 4 bases clipped from V and 5 bases from J, the junction kept 2 bases outside the gene matches. Per the germline V gene, CDR1 is MNHEY and CDR2 is SMNVEV (reference sequence).